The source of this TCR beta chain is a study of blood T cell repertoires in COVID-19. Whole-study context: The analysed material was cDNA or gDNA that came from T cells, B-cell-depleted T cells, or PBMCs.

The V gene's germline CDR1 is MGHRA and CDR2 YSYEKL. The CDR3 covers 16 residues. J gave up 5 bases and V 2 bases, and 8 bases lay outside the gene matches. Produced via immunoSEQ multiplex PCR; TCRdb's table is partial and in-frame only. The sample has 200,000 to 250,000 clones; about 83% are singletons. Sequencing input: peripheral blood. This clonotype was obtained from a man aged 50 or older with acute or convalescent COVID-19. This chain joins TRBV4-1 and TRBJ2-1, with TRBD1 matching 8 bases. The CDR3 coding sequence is TGCGCCAGCAGCCAAAGGACAGGGACAAGGGACAATGAGCAGTTCTTC. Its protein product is CASSQRTGTRDNEQFF.